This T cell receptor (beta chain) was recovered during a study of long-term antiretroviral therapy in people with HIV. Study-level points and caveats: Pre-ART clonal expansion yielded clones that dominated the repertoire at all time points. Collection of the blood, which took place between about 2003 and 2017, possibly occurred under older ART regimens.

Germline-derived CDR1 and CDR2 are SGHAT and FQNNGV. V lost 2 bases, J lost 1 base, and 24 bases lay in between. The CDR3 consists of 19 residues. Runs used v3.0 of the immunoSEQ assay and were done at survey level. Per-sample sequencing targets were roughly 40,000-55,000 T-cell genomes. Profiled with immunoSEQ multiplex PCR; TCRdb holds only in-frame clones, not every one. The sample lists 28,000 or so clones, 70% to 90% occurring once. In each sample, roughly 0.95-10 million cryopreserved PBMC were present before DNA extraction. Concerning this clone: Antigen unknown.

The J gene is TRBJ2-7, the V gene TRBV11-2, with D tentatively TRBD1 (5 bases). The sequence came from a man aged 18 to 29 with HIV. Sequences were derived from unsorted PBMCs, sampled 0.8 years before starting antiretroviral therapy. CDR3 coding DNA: TGTGCCAGCAGCTTAAGCCCCCGGCCCGGTCAGGGAAGGTCCTACGAGCAGTACTTC. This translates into CASSLSPRPGQGRSYEQYF.